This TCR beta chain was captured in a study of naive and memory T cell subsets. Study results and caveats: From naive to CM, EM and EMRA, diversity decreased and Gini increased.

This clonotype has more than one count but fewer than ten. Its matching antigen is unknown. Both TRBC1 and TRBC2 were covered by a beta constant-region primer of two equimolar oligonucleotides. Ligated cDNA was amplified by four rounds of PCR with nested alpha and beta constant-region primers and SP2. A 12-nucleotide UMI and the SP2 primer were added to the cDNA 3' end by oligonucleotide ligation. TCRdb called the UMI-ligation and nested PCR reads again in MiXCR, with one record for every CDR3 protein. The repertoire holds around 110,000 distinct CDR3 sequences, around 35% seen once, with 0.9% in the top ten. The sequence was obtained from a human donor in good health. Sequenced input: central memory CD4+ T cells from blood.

The CDR3 DNA sequence: TGTGCCAGCCTTAGGACAGAGAACACCGGGGAGCTGTTTTTT. Its protein is CASLRTENTGELFF. The rearrangement joins TRBV2 to TRBJ2-2; TRBD1 is a possible D gene (6 bases). This CDR3 region has 14 residues. Trimming took off 8 bases at V and 1 base at J, with 11 bases between the two ends. Germline values: CDR1 SNHLY, CDR2 FYNNEI.